One and the same sample provided the 10 T cell receptor beta chains below, sequenced in a study of blood T cell repertoires in COVID-19. The data were produced by immunoSEQ multiplex PCR, yet TCRdb's version contains in-frame clones alone and is incomplete. The sample has 40,000 to 45,000 clones; roughly 71% are singletons. Sequenced sample: peripheral blood. Receptor source: a man of 80 years or more with acute or convalescent COVID-19.

This rearrangement joins TRBV5-1 to TRBJ1-2, with 7 nucleotides matching TRBD1. This CDR3 has 14 residues. Germline CDR1 and CDR2: SGHRS and YFSETQ. V shed 1 base, J shed 8 bases, and the junction held 8 bases outside the gene matches. CDR3 in amino acids: CASSLTTQGGGYTF. As DNA, the CDR3 is TGCGCCAGCAGCTTGACGACCCAGGGGGGAGGCTACACCTTC. Filled out from reference TRBV5-1 and TRBJ1-2, the complete variable domain reads KAGVTQTPRYLIKTRGQQVTLSCSPISGHRSVSWYQQTPGQGLQFLFEYFSETQRNKGNFPGRFSGRQFSNSRSEMNVSTLELGDSALYLCASSLTTQGGGYTFGSGTRLTVV.

This chain links TRBV7-2 with TRBJ2-1, with 9 bases aligning to TRBD1. Germline V gene data show CDR1 as SGHTA and CDR2 as FQGNSA. This CDR3 has 13 residues. The junction had 4 bases not matched to a gene; V was cut back by 3 bases and J by 10 bases. The CDR3 region has the DNA TGTGCCAGCAGCTTCTGGACAGGGGTCGAGCAGTTCTTC. This codes for CASSFWTGVEQFF.

The CDR3 region is CASSLAGGPEKLFF. As DNA, the CDR3 is TGTGCCAGCAGCTTAGCAGGGGGCCCTGAAAAACTGTTTTTT. The chain is built from TRBV7-2 and TRBJ1-4; TRBD1 aligns across 7 bases. CDR3 length equals 14 residues. CDR1 SGHTA and CDR2 FQGNSA come from the germline V gene. Trimming at V came to 0 bases and at J to 7 bases, leaving 2 bases not matched to a gene.

This sequence joins TRBV14 and TRBJ2-1; D is perhaps TRBD1 (6 bases). Germline V CDR1 and CDR2: SGHDN, FVKESK. CDR3 length: 15 residues. V was trimmed by 1 base and J by 1 base, leaving 8 bases between them. The chain's CDR3 is CASSQARGSYNEQFF. The CDR3 DNA reads TGTGCCAGCAGCCAAGCAAGGGGGTCCTACAATGAGCAGTTCTTC.

CDR3 in DNA: TGTGCCTGGGCAGGGGGCGCCTACGAGCAGTACTTC. Translated, it gives CAWAGGAYEQYF. V is TRBV30 and J is TRBJ2-7; 8 nucleotides align to TRBD1. V dropped 5 bases and J dropped 2; count of bases not matched to a gene: 2. The CDR3 is 12 residues long. Germline V gene sequence: CDR1 GTSNPN, CDR2 SVGIG (reference sequence).

This chain uses TRBV5-1 with TRBJ2-1, with TRBD2 as a possible D gene (5 bases). The CDR3 totals 15 residues. Trimming took 4 bases from V and 2 from J, leaving 13 bases between them. The germline CDR1 and CDR2 sequences are SGHRS and YFSETQ. Here the CDR3 DNA reads TGCGCCAGCAGCATGGGTCTAGCAGCCTACAATGAGCAGTTCTTC. It yields the protein CASSMGLAAYNEQFF.

The genes are TRBV4-1 and TRBJ2-1; 11 bases line up with TRBD2. The trim removed 0 bases at V and 6 bases at J, leaving 4 bases unmatched. The V gene's germline CDR1 is MGHRA and CDR2 YSYEKL. The CDR3 has 16 amino acids. The CDR3, as DNA: TGCGCCAGCAGCCAAGAGGGACTAGCGGCCACCAATGAGCAGTTCTTC. This encodes CASSQEGLAATNEQFF.

V and J are TRBV5-4 and TRBJ1-4, with no clear D. Germline CDR1 and CDR2: SGHNT and YYREEE (reference sequence). Trimming cost V 1 base and J 0 bases, with 7 bases left between them. The CDR3 is 15 residues long. The CDR3 coding sequence is TGTGCCAGCAGCTTGTCCGGGTCAACTAATGAAAAACTGTTTTTT. Translating gives CASSLSGSTNEKLFF.

DNA for the CDR3: TGTGCCAGCACCGACCTATCGGGGTTTGAAGCTTTCTTT. Protein product: CASTDLSGFEAFF. The chain couples TRBV6-5 to TRBJ1-1; D remains ambiguous. Between the trimmed V and J ends, which lost 7 bases and 7 bases, there was a span of 16 bases. The germline V gene encodes CDR1 MNHEY and CDR2 SVGAGI. The CDR3 covers 13 residues.

This chain connects TRBV4-1 to TRBJ2-1; 12 bases map to TRBD2. V gave up 3 bases and J gave up 4 bases; unmatched junction bases: 1. Germline CDR1 is MGHRA and CDR2 is YSYEKL. The CDR3 consists of 15 residues. CDR3 coding DNA: TGCGCCAGCAGCCAGGGACTAGCGGGTTACAATGAGCAGTTCTTC. Translation: CASSQGLAGYNEQFF.